This TCR beta chain stems from a study of T-cell reconstitution after alpha-beta-depleted transplantation in children. General study findings and limits: Expanded graft clones numbering several hundred reportedly gave rise to alpha-beta T cells about two months after transplant.

Regarding this clonotype: Its antigen is currently unknown.

Unique molecular identifiers were incorporated when the TCRbeta library was constructed. Via MiXCR, TCRdb re-called the PCR reads, giving one row per CDR3 protein. The data show fewer than 400,000 distinct CDR3 sequences, 20% to 30% seen once. This CDR3 is built from 15 residues. From germline, CDR1 is SGHTA and CDR2 FQGNSA. V was shortened by 5 bases and J by 4 bases, with 15 bases between the two germline ends. This clonotype was sampled from a male patient younger than 18 who had a stem cell transplant for acute lymphoblastic leukemia, so the T cells may come from the graft donor. This chain uses TRBV7-2 with TRBJ2-1, with D uncertain. This specimen consisted of PBMCs, mostly from graft donor cells, obtained 180 days after TCRalphabeta/CD19-depleted stem cell transplant. The CDR3 coding sequence is TGTGCCAGCAGCCACGACGGATCACTTTACAATGAGCAGTTCTTC. Its protein is CASSHDGSLYNEQFF.